Listed below are T cell receptor beta chains from one sample, sequenced in a study of blood T cell repertoires in COVID-19. TCRdb keeps only in-frame clones here, not all; method: immunoSEQ multiplex PCR. The table shows tens of thousands of clones, with 90% occurring only once. Specimen: peripheral blood. The receptors come from a human donor in a cohort sampled during active COVID-19. The CDR3 runs from the conserved cysteine through the conserved F or W. A D gene is named only where the DNA matches it firmly. Size is stated for part of the rows, as once, few or many counts, or as a class when the clone is expanded.

J gene: TRBJ2-2; D gene: TRBD2; clone size: .; V gene: TRBV27; CDR3 protein: CASSLALLAGKNTGELFF; CDR3 DNA: TGTGCCAGCAGTTTAGCCCTACTAGCGGGGAAGAACACCGGGGAGCTGTTTTTT
J gene: TRBJ1-2; D gene: .; clone size: .; V gene: TRBV5-4; CDR3 protein: CASSLVGTTYGYTF; CDR3 DNA: TGTGCCAGCAGCCTGGTGGGGACAACCTATGGCTACACCTTC
J gene: TRBJ2-1; D gene: TRBD2; clone size: .; V gene: TRBV9; CDR3 protein: CASSVGATGGPLYNEQFF; CDR3 DNA: TGTGCCAGCAGCGTAGGAGCTACGGGAGGGCCCCTTTACAATGAGCAGTTCTTC
J gene: TRBJ1-2; D gene: TRBD1; clone size: .; V gene: TRBV5-1; CDR3 protein: CASSPGQDRGGYTF; CDR3 DNA: TGCGCCAGCAGCCCAGGACAGGACAGGGGGGGCTACACCTTC
J gene: TRBJ1-5; D gene: TRBD1; clone size: .; V gene: TRBV18; CDR3 protein: CASSRQGAGQPQHF; CDR3 DNA: TGTGCCAGCTCTCGACAGGGGGCTGGGCAGCCCCAGCATTTT
J gene: TRBJ2-6; D gene: .; clone size: .; V gene: TRBV27; CDR3 protein: CASSPLYRGSGANVLTF; CDR3 DNA: TGTGCCAGCAGTCCATTATATCGGGGATCCGGGGCCAACGTCCTGACTTTC
J gene: TRBJ2-1; D gene: TRBD2; clone size: .; V gene: TRBV7-7; CDR3 protein: CASSATSGMYNEQFF; CDR3 DNA: TGTGCCAGCAGCGCTACTAGCGGGATGTACAATGAGCAGTTCTTC
J gene: TRBJ1-2; D gene: .; clone size: .; V gene: TRBV7-2; CDR3 protein: CASSLNGERVNYGYTF; CDR3 DNA: TGTGCCAGCAGCTTAAATGGGGAGAGAGTTAACTATGGCTACACCTTC
J gene: TRBJ1-2; D gene: .; clone size: .; V gene: TRBV12-3/TRBV12-4; CDR3 protein: CASSWRSGYGYTF; CDR3 DNA: TGTGCCAGCAGTTGGCGTAGCGGCTATGGCTACACCTTC
J gene: TRBJ1-4; D gene: TRBD1; clone size: .; V gene: TRBV6-5; CDR3 protein: CASSPIGDRAEKLFF; CDR3 DNA: TGTGCCAGCAGCCCAATAGGGGACAGGGCTGAAAAACTGTTTTTT
J gene: TRBJ2-1; D gene: .; clone size: .; V gene: TRBV9; CDR3 protein: CASSASAPGDGEQFF; CDR3 DNA: TGTGCCAGCAGCGCTAGCGCCCCGGGAGATGGTGAGCAGTTCTTC
J gene: TRBJ2-1; D gene: TRBD2; clone size: once; V gene: TRBV5-1; CDR3 protein: CASSLGLAGPYNEQFF; CDR3 DNA: TGCGCCAGCAGCTTGGGGCTAGCGGGGCCTTACAATGAGCAGTTCTTC
J gene: TRBJ2-4; D gene: TRBD2; clone size: once; V gene: TRBV6-1; CDR3 protein: CASSEAGGSKNIQYF; CDR3 DNA: TGTGCCAGCAGTGAGGCGGGAGGCAGCAAAAACATTCAGTACTTC
J gene: TRBJ2-6; D gene: .; clone size: .; V gene: TRBV5-1; CDR3 protein: CASSSSSGANVLTF; CDR3 DNA: TGCGCCAGCAGCTCCTCCTCTGGGGCCAACGTCCTGACTTTC
J gene: TRBJ2-1; D gene: .; clone size: .; V gene: TRBV7-2; CDR3 protein: CASSSRRESVPYNEQFF; CDR3 DNA: TGTGCCAGCAGCTCGAGGAGGGAGTCTGTTCCCTACAATGAGCAGTTCTTC
J gene: TRBJ1-1; D gene: .; clone size: .; V gene: TRBV12-3/TRBV12-4; CDR3 protein: CASNHIGGAFF; CDR3 DNA: TGTGCCAGCAACCATATCGGAGGGGCTTTCTTT
J gene: TRBJ2-7; D gene: TRBD2; clone size: .; V gene: TRBV28; CDR3 protein: CASSSFSTTSAHSYEQYF; CDR3 DNA: TGTGCCAGCAGTTCCTTCTCCACGACTAGCGCACACTCCTACGAGCAGTACTTC
J gene: TRBJ1-2; D gene: .; clone size: .; V gene: TRBV10-2; CDR3 protein: CARRDTWYYGYTF; CDR3 DNA: TGCGCCAGACGGGACACATGGTACTATGGCTACACCTTC
J gene: TRBJ2-1; D gene: TRBD2; clone size: once; V gene: TRBV7-9; CDR3 protein: CASSAGTSSYNEQFF; CDR3 DNA: TGTGCCAGCAGCGCCGGGACTAGCAGTTACAATGAGCAGTTCTTC
J gene: TRBJ2-1; D gene: TRBD1; clone size: .; V gene: TRBV12-3/TRBV12-4; CDR3 protein: CASSLGQAKFF; CDR3 DNA: TGTGCCAGCAGCCTGGGACAGGCTAAGTTCTTC
J gene: TRBJ1-1; D gene: .; clone size: .; V gene: TRBV14; CDR3 protein: CASLPSRDWTEAFF; CDR3 DNA: TGTGCCAGCCTTCCCTCCAGGGATTGGACTGAAGCTTTCTTT
J gene: TRBJ2-1; D gene: TRBD1; clone size: .; V gene: TRBV11-3; CDR3 protein: CASSLDNRGYNEQFF; CDR3 DNA: TGTGCCAGCAGCTTAGACAACAGGGGCTACAATGAGCAGTTCTTC
J gene: TRBJ1-2; D gene: .; clone size: few; V gene: TRBV10-3; CDR3 protein: CAISELGRGYGYTF; CDR3 DNA: TGTGCCATCAGTGAGCTAGGACGGGGCTATGGCTACACCTTC
J gene: TRBJ2-7; D gene: TRBD1; clone size: .; V gene: TRBV5-4; CDR3 protein: CASSSETGTYEQYF; CDR3 DNA: TGTGCCAGCAGCTCAGAGACAGGGACCTACGAGCAGTACTTC
J gene: TRBJ1-4; D gene: TRBD1; clone size: .; V gene: TRBV3-1/TRBV3-2; CDR3 protein: CASRHGQGRGEKLFF; CDR3 DNA: TGTGCCAGCAGGCACGGACAGGGAAGGGGTGAAAAACTGTTTTTT
J gene: TRBJ2-7; D gene: TRBD1; clone size: .; V gene: TRBV11-2; CDR3 protein: CASSARQGSMEQYF; CDR3 DNA: TGTGCCAGCAGCGCCCGACAGGGGAGTATGGAGCAGTACTTC
J gene: TRBJ1-1; D gene: TRBD1; clone size: .; V gene: TRBV3-1/TRBV3-2; CDR3 protein: CASSLEPGQGGVF; CDR3 DNA: TGTGCCAGCAGCCTCGAACCGGGACAGGGAGGGGTGTTT
J gene: TRBJ2-7; D gene: .; clone size: .; V gene: TRBV7-3; CDR3 protein: CASSPYLHFASYEQYF; CDR3 DNA: TGTGCCAGCAGCCCGTACCTCCACTTCGCTAGTTACGAGCAGTACTTC
J gene: TRBJ2-1; D gene: .; clone size: .; V gene: TRBV11-2; CDR3 protein: CASSQTGWMVGEQFF; CDR3 DNA: TGTGCCAGCAGCCAAACGGGATGGATGGTCGGTGAGCAGTTCTTC
J gene: TRBJ1-2; D gene: .; clone size: once; V gene: TRBV7-8; CDR3 protein: CASSLAPGEAYGYTF; CDR3 DNA: TGTGCCAGCAGCTTAGCTCCTGGGGAGGCCTATGGCTACACCTTC
J gene: TRBJ2-7; D gene: TRBD1; clone size: .; V gene: TRBV28; CDR3 protein: CASSGTGLYEQYF; CDR3 DNA: TGTGCCAGCAGTGGGACAGGGTTGTACGAGCAGTACTTC
J gene: TRBJ2-7; D gene: .; clone size: .; V gene: TRBV10-3; CDR3 protein: CAISFRETSSYEQYF; CDR3 DNA: TGTGCCATCAGTTTCAGGGAAACTTCCTCCTACGAGCAGTACTTC
J gene: TRBJ2-5; D gene: .; clone size: once; V gene: TRBV5-1; CDR3 protein: CASRLIGGRQETQYF; CDR3 DNA: TGCGCCAGCCGATTAATCGGGGGGCGTCAAGAGACCCAGTACTTC
J gene: TRBJ2-5; D gene: TRBD2; clone size: .; V gene: TRBV4-1; CDR3 protein: CASSQDWLAGGPHRETQYF; CDR3 DNA: TGCGCCAGCAGCCAAGATTGGCTAGCGGGAGGACCACATCGGGAGACCCAGTACTTC
J gene: TRBJ1-3; D gene: .; clone size: .; V gene: TRBV27; CDR3 protein: CASSSSQASSGNTIYF; CDR3 DNA: TGTGCCAGCAGTTCATCACAGGCCAGCTCTGGAAACACCATATATTTT
J gene: TRBJ2-7; D gene: .; clone size: .; V gene: TRBV28; CDR3 protein: CASKFRGEQYF; CDR3 DNA: TGTGCCAGCAAATTCAGGGGCGAGCAGTACTTC
J gene: TRBJ2-1; D gene: TRBD2; clone size: .; V gene: TRBV7-3; CDR3 protein: CASSSTRLAAGGGTNEQFF; CDR3 DNA: TGTGCCAGCAGCTCCACGAGACTAGCGGCAGGAGGGGGAACCAATGAGCAGTTCTTC